What follows are 20 T cell receptor beta chains derived from one specimen sequenced in a study of shared clonotypes between healthy human individuals. Assay used: immunoSEQ multiplex PCR; TCRdb lists only in-frame clones, some missing. The data show about 610,000 clones, approximately 97% seen once. Specimen: naive CD4+ T cells sorted from blood. Subset denoted: CD45RA+ positively selected. The receptors come from a woman aged 25-40 years in good health.

V is TRBV28 and J is TRBJ1-1, with 10 nucleotides matching TRBD1. This CDR3 is 16 amino acids long. In germline, CDR1 is MDHEN, CDR2 SYDVKM. V was clipped by 9 bases and J by 4 bases; unmatched bases: 14. As DNA, the CDR3 is TGTGCCAGTCGACCCGGGGGGACAGGGGTGGGCACTGAAGCTTTCTTT. It specifies CASRPGGTGVGTEAFF.

The chain is built from TRBV29-1 and TRBJ1-2; D is unclear. The CDR3 has 13 amino acids. The germline V gene has CDR1 SQVTM and CDR2 ANQGSEA. V lost 4 bases and J 2 bases, leaving 11 bases between the germline ends. CDR3 sequence reads: CSVARQSNYGYTF. The DNA for the CDR3 is TGCAGCGTTGCGCGGCAGTCGAACTATGGCTACACCTTC.

The genes are TRBV7-9 and TRBJ1-3, with TRBD1 as a possible D gene (5 bases). Trimming removed 5 bases at V and 1 base at J, with 12 bases between. From germline, CDR1 is SEHNR and CDR2 FQNEAQ (reference sequence). This CDR3 comprises 15 residues. This CDR3 is CASSPTGFSGNTIYF. The CDR3 DNA is TGTGCCAGCAGCCCTACAGGTTTTTCTGGAAACACCATATATTTT.

The chain links TRBV5-5 to TRBJ1-2; perhaps TRBD1 as D (5 bases). The CDR3 consists of 14 residues. Germline assignment: CDR1 SGHKS and CDR2 YYEKEE (reference sequence). The germline V and J ends were trimmed by 5 bases and 8 bases, with 19 bases remaining between them. CDR3 DNA sequence: TGTGCCAGCAGGAGGCCCGGTGGGGCGGGAGGCTACACCTTC. Protein: CASRRPGGAGGYTF.

This clone was detected once. V gene TRBV10-1 combines with J gene TRBJ2-1; D not certain. From germline, CDR1 is WNHNN and CDR2 SYGVQD (reference sequence). V shed 2 bases and J shed 0 bases, with 8 bases lying between them. The CDR3 has 15 residues. The CDR3 spells CASSEEANSYNEQFF. CDR3 bases: TGCGCCAGCAGTGAGGAGGCGAACTCCTACAATGAGCAGTTCTTC.

This sequence joins TRBV15 and TRBJ1-4; D remains ambiguous. This CDR3 has 15 amino acids. Germline V CDR1 and CDR2: LNHNV, YYDKDF (reference sequence). The ends were cut back, 2 bases at V and 0 bases at J, with 7 bases in the middle. Here the CDR3 DNA reads TGTGCCACCAGCAGACGACTGTCAACTAATGAAAAACTGTTTTTT. Translating gives CATSRRLSTNEKLFF.

The chain combines TRBV27 with TRBJ2-6; D is possibly TRBD2 (7 bases). Germline CDR1 and CDR2: MNHEY and SMNVEV (reference sequence). Trimming removed 6 bases at V and 1 base at J, with 19 bases between. The CDR3 sequence is 18 residues long. This CDR3 is CASSSVGGRLSGANVLTF. CDR3 in DNA: TGTGCCAGCAGCTCCGTGGGGGGGCGCTTGTCTGGGGCCAACGTCCTGACTTTC.

The chain couples TRBV11-2 to TRBJ2-5; TRBD2 matches 8 bases. The CDR3 loop spans 13 amino acids. CDR1 SGHAT and CDR2 FQNNGV come from the germline V gene. After removal of 6 bases from V and 11 bases from J, the junction contained 11 bases not matched to a gene. The CDR3: CASRQRESREQYF. The CDR3 DNA follows: TGTGCCAGCAGGCAGCGGGAGAGTCGTGAGCAGTACTTC.

This clone was seen a single time. The chain couples TRBV7-9 to TRBJ1-4; D is possibly TRBD1 (5 bases). The V gene lost 5 bases and the J gene lost 13 bases, with 20 bases spanning the gap. Germline V gives CDR1 SEHNR, CDR2 FQNEAQ (reference sequence). The CDR3 contains 14 residues. The chain's CDR3 is CASSPPGQGVRLFF. The CDR3 bases are TGTGCCAGCAGCCCACCCGGCCAGGGCGTGAGACTGTTTTTT.

The rearrangement joins TRBV27 to TRBJ2-4; the D gene is possibly TRBD2 (5 bases). Trimming took off 2 bases at V and 6 bases at J, with 11 bases between the two ends. Germline CDR1 is MNHEY and CDR2 is SMNVEV (reference sequence). This CDR3 has 14 amino acids. In DNA, the CDR3 is TGTGCCAGCAGTTTAAAACTAGGTATAAACATTCAGTACTTC. Translated, it gives CASSLKLGINIQYF.

The rearrangement joins TRBV6-1 to TRBJ2-1; D ambiguous. Germline loops: CDR1 MNHNS, CDR2 SASEGT. The CDR3 totals 17 residues. Deletions cut 0 bases from V and 4 bases from J, with 16 bases between. DNA for the CDR3: TGTGCCAGCAGTGAAGCGATCCGGGCGGTCTTTTACAATGAGCAGTTCTTC. This codes for CASSEAIRAVFYNEQFF.

This rearrangement joins TRBV11-2 to TRBJ1-6; 8 bases match TRBD1. The germline CDR1 and CDR2 sequences are SGHAT and FQNNGV. The CDR3 extends over 15 amino acids. V lost 1 base and J lost 4; bases outside the gene matches: 0. CDR3 in amino acids: CASSLGQGYNSPLHF. CDR3 sequence (DNA): TGTGCCAGCAGCTTAGGACAGGGGTATAATTCACCCCTCCACTTT.

This rearrangement joins TRBV6-4 to TRBJ2-1; D gene unclear. Germline CDR1 and CDR2: MRHNA and SNTAGT. The CDR3 length is 12 residues. The V and J ends lost 4 bases and 9 bases respectively, with 10 bases between them. The CDR3 bases are TGTGCCAGCAGTGGTCCTAGTGGTGAGCAGTTCTTC. Amino acid sequence: CASSGPSGEQFF.

The chain has TRBV7-7 and TRBJ2-7, with a possible D match to TRBD1 (5 bases). This CDR3 is built from 12 residues. Germline assignment: CDR1 SSHAT and CDR2 FNYEAQ (reference sequence). V was clipped by 1 base and J by 5 bases, with 6 bases between them. CDR3: CASSLEGDEQYF. CDR3 in DNA: TGTGCCAGCAGCTTAGAAGGGGACGAGCAGTACTTC.

This sequence joins TRBV4-3 and TRBJ1-5, with TRBD1 as a possible D gene (6 bases). Germline CDR1 and CDR2: LGHNA and YSLEER. The CDR3 has 14 amino acids. Trimming removed 6 bases from V and 2 bases from J, with 11 bases in between. This CDR3 reads CASRQGLGNQPQHF. CDR3 coding DNA: TGCGCCAGCAGACAGGGATTGGGCAATCAGCCCCAGCATTTT.

The CDR3 sequence: CASSELAQETQYF. The CDR3 DNA sequence: TGTGCCAGCAGTGAACTAGCCCAAGAGACCCAGTACTTC. The V gene is TRBV6-1, the J gene TRBJ2-5; the D gene is possibly TRBD2 (5 bases). Looked up from germline, CDR1 is MNHNS and CDR2 is SASEGT. Between the trimmed V and J ends, which lost 2 bases and 1 base, there was a span of 5 bases. The CDR3 has 13 residues.

In the case of this clone: The same CDR3 can be traced to other DNA sequences in this sample. In nucleotides, the CDR3 is TGTGCCAGCAGTTATTCTTACACCGGGGAGCTGTTTTTT. Translated, it gives CASSYSYTGELFF. The chain recombines TRBV6-5 with TRBJ2-2; no firm D call. V lost 3 bases and J lost 3, with 5 bases in between. Per the germline V gene, CDR1 is MNHEY and CDR2 is SVGAGI. This CDR3 region has 13 residues.

This clone was recorded only once. The J gene is TRBJ1-5, the V gene TRBV19; 7 nucleotides match TRBD1. Unmatched junction bases numbered 10, after V lost 6 bases and J lost 5 bases. CDR1 LNHDA and CDR2 SQIVND come from the germline V gene (reference sequence). This CDR3 is built from 15 residues. The CDR3 bases are TGTGCCAGTAGCCCGGGACAGCGACACGATCAGCCCCAGCATTTT. Its translation: CASSPGQRHDQPQHF.

The rearrangement joins TRBV7-9 to TRBJ2-3; 10 bases line up with TRBD2. The germline V gene has CDR1 SEHNR and CDR2 FQNEAQ (reference sequence). V lost 5 bases to trimming and J lost 6 bases; unmatched junction nucleotides: 8. This CDR3 has 15 residues. CDR3 in DNA: TGTGCCAGCAGCAGAATAGCGGGAGGCTCGGATACGCAGTATTTT. Protein sequence: CASSRIAGGSDTQYF. Full variable domain (missing parts from reference TRBV7-9 and TRBJ2-3): DTGVSQNPRHKITKRGQNVTFRCDPISEHNRLYWYRQTLGQGPEFLTYFQNEAQLEKSRLLSDRFSAERPKGSFSTLEIQRTEQGDSAMYLCASSRIAGGSDTQYFGPGTRLTVL.

The rearrangement joins TRBV11-3 to TRBJ2-6; 11 positions match TRBD2. This CDR3 has 19 residues. V lost 1 base and J lost 0; bases outside the gene matches: 5. Germline loops: CDR1 SGHNT, CDR2 YENEEA. CDR3 coding DNA: TGTGCCAGCAGCTTAGTTAGCGGGAGGGCTAGCTCTGGGGCCAACGTCCTGACTTTC. Residues: CASSLVSGRASSGANVLTF.